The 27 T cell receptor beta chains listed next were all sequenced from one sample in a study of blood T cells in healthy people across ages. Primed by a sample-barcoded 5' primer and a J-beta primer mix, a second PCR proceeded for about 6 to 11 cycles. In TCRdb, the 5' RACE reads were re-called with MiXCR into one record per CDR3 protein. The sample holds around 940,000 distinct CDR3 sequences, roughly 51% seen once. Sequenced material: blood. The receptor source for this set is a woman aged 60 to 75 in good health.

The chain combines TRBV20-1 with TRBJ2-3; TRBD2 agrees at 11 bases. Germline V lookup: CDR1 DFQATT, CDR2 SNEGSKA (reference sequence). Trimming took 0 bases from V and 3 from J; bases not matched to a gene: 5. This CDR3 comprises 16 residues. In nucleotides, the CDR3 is TGCAGTGCTAGAGATCTTTCTAGCGGGAGGACAGATACGCAGTATTTT. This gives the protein CSARDLSSGRTDTQYF.

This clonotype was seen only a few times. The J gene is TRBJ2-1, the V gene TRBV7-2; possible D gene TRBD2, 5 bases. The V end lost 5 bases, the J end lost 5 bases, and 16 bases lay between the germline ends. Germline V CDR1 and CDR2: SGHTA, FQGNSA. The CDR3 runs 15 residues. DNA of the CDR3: TGTGCCAGCAGCCAAATGCCCGGGAATAACAATGAGCAGTTCTTC. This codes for CASSQMPGNNNEQFF.

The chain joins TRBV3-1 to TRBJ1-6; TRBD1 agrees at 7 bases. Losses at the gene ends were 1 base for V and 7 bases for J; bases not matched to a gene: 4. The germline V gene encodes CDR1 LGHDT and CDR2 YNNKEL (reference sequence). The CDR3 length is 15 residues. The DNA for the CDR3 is TGTGCCAGCAGCCAAGGGGACAGTCACAATTCACCCCTCCACTTT. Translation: CASSQGDSHNSPLHF.

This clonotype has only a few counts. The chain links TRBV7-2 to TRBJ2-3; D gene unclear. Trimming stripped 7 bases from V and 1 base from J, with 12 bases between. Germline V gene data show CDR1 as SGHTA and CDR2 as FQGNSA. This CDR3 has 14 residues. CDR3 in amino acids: CASTLLEGTDTQYF. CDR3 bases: TGTGCCAGCACCCTCCTTGAGGGCACAGATACGCAGTATTTT. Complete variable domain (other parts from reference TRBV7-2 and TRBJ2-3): GAGVSQSPSNKVTEKGKDVELRCDPISGHTALYWYRQSLGQGLEFLIYFQGNSAPDKSGLPSDRFSAERTGGSVSTLTIQRTQQEDSAVYLCASTLLEGTDTQYFGPGTRLTVL.

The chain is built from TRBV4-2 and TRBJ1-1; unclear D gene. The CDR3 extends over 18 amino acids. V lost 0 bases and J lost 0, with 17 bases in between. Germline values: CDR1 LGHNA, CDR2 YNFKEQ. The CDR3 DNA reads TGTGCCAGCAGCCAAGATTGGGCGAGGTGGTTGATGAACACTGAAGCTTTCTTT. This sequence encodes CASSQDWARWLMNTEAFF.

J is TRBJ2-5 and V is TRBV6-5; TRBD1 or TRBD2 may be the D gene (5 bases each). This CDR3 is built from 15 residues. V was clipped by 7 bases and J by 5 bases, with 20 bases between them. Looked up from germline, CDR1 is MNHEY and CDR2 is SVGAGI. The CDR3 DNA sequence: TGTGCCAGCACCCTAGCAGGGAGTGGGGTGGAGACCCAGTACTTC. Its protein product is CASTLAGSGVETQYF.

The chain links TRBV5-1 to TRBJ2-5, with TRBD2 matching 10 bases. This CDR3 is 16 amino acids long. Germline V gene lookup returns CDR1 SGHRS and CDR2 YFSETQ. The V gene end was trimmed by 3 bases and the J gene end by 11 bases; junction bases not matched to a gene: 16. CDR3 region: CASSSDLAGVGNEQYF. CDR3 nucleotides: TGCGCCAGCAGCTCCGACCTAGCGGGAGTGGGCAATGAGCAGTACTTC.

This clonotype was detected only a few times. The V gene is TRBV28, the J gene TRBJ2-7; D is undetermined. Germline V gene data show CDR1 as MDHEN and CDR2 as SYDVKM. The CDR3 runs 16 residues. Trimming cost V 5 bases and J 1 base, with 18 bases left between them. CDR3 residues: CASSTQLTPSSYEQYF. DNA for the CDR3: TGTGCCAGCAGTACCCAACTGACACCTAGTTCCTACGAGCAGTACTTC.

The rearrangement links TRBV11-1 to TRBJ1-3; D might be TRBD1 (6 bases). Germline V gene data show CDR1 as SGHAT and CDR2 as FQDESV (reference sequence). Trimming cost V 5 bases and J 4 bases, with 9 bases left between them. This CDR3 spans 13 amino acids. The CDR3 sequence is CASSRTEGNTIYF. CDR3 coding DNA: TGTGCCAGCAGCCGGACAGAGGGAAACACCATATATTTT.

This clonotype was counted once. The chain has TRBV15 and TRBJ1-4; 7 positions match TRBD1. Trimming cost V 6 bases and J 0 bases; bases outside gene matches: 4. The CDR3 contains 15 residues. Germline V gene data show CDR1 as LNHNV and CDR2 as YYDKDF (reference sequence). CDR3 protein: CATSTTGSTNEKLFF. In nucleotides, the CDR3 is TGTGCCACCAGTACGACAGGGTCAACTAATGAAAAACTGTTTTTT.

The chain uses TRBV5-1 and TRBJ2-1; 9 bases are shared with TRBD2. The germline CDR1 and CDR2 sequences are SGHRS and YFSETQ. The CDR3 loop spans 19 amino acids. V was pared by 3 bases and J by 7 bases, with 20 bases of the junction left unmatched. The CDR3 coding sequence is TGCGCCAGCAGCTCCTATTTAGCGGGAGTATCACCCGCTACAAATGAGCAGTTCTTC. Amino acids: CASSSYLAGVSPATNEQFF.

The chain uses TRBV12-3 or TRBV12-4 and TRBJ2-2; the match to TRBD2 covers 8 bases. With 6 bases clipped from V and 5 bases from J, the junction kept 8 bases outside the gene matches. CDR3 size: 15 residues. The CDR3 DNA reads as TGTGCCAGCAGGATAGCGGGAATGACGACCGGGGAGCTGTTTTTT. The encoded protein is CASRIAGMTTGELFF.

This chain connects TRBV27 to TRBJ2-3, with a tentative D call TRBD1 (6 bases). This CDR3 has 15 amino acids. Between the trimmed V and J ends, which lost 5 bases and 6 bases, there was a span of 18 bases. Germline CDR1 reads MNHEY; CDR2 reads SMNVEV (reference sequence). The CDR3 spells CASSPTIRGTDTQYF. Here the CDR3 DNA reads TGTGCCAGCAGTCCGACGATTAGGGGGACGGATACGCAGTATTTT.

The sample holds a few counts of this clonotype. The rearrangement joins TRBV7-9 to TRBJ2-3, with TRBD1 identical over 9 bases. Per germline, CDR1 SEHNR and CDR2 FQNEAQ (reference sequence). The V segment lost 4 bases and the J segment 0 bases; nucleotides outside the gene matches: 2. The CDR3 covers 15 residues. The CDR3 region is CASSSTGGSTDTQYF. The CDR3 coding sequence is TGTGCCAGCAGCTCCACAGGGGGCAGCACAGATACGCAGTATTTT.

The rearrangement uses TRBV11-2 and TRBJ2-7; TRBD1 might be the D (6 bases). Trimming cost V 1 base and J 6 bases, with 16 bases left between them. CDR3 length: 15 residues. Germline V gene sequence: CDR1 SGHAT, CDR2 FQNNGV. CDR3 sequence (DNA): TGTGCCAGCAGCTTAGCCCTGGACAGCTTCTGCGAGCAGTACTTC. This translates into CASSLALDSFCEQYF.

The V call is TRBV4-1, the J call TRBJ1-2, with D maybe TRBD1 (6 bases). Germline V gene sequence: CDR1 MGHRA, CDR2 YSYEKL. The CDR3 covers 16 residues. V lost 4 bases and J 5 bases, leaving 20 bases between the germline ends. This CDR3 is CASSPFGGGPGYGYTF. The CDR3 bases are TGCGCCAGCAGCCCATTTGGGGGGGGCCCAGGATATGGCTACACCTTC.

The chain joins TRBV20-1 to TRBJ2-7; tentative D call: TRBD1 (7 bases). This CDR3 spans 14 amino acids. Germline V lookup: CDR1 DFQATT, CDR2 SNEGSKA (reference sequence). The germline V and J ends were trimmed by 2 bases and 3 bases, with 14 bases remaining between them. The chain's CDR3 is CSARRARGDYEQYF. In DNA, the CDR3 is TGCAGTGCTAGAAGGGCCAGGGGGGACTACGAGCAGTACTTC.

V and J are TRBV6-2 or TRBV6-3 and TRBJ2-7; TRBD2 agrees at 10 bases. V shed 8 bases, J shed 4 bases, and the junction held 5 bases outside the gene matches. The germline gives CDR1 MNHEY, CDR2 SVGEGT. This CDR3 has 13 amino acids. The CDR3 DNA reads TGTGCCAGCGCGGCTAGCGGGAGATACGAGCAGTACTTC. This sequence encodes CASAASGRYEQYF.

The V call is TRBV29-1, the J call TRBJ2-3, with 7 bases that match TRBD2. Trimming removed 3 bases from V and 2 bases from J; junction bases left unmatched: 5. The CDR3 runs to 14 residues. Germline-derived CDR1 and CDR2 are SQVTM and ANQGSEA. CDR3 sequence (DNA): TGCAGCGTTGATTACGCGGGAGTCACAGATACGCAGTATTTT. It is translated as CSVDYAGVTDTQYF.

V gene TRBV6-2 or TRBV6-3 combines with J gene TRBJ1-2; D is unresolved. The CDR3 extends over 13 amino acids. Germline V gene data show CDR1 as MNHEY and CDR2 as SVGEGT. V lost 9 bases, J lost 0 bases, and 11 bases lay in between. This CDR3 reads CASAYGANYGYTF. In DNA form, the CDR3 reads TGTGCCAGTGCGTACGGAGCTAACTATGGCTACACCTTC.

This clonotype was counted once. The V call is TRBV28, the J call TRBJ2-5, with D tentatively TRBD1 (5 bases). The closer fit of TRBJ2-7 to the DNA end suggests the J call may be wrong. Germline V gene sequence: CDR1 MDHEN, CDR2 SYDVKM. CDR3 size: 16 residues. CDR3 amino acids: CASNPLEAAGSYEQYF. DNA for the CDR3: TGTGCCAGCAACCCCCTCGAGGCCGCAGGGTCCTACGAGCAGTACTTC.

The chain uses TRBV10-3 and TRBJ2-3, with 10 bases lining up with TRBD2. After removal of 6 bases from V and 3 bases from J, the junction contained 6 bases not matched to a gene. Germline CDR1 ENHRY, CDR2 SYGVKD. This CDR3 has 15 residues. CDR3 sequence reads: CAISDGTSDTDTQYF. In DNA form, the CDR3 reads TGTGCCATCAGCGATGGGACTAGCGATACAGATACGCAGTATTTT.

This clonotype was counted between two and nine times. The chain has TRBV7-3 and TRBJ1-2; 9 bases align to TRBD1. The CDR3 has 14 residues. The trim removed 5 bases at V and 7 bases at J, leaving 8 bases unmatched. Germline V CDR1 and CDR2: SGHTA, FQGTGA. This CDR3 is CASSATGTGSGYTF. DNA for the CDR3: TGTGCCAGCAGCGCCACCGGGACAGGGAGTGGCTACACCTTC.

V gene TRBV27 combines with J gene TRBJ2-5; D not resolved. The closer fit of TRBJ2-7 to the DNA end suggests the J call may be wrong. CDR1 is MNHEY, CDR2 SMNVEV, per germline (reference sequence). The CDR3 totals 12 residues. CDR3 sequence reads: CASSPSVHEQYF. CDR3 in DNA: TGTGCCAGCAGCCCGAGCGTTCACGAGCAGTACTTC.

CDR3 in DNA: TGTGCCAGCAGTAAACTACGCCGGTCGGGGACAGATACGCAGTATTTT. Translating gives CASSKLRRSGTDTQYF. This chain joins TRBV6-2 or TRBV6-3 and TRBJ2-3, with D perhaps matching TRBD2 (5 bases). V was trimmed by 5 bases and J by 3 bases, leaving 18 bases between them. This CDR3 contains 16 residues. Germline CDR1 MNHEY, CDR2 SVGEGT.

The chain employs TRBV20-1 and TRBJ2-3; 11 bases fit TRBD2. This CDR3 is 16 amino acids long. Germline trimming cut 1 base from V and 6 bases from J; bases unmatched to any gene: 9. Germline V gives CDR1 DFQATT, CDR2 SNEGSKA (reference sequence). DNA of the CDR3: TGCAGTGCTAGAGCCCTAGCGGGAGGCCTTCGGGATACGCAGTATTTT. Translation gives CSARALAGGLRDTQYF.

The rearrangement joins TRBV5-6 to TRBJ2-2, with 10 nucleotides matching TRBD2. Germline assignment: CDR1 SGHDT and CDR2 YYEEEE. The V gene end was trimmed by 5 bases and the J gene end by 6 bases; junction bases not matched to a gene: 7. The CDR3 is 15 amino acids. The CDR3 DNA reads TGTGCCAGCAGTCTTACTAGCGGGGCGGCCGGGGAGCTGTTTTTT. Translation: CASSLTSGAAGELFF.